This T cell receptor beta chain was sequenced for a study of cytotoxic CD8 clonotypes in ibrutinib-treated CLL. With sequencing, the targeted depth ranged from 1 in 200,000 to 1 in 1 million T cells. Repertoires were generated with immunoSEQ multiplex PCR, while TCRdb's copy carries only in-frame clones and drops some. Among roughly 170,000 clones listed, about 84% were seen once. This CDR3 has 14 residues. In germline, CDR1 is SGHAT, CDR2 FQNNGV. J lost 1 base, V lost 3 bases, and 2 bases had no gene match. Study findings and constraints: Patients had baseline clonality above age-matched healthy donors, and this clonality moved with circulating CD8+ T-cell counts. Once treatment began, public clonotypes, which were uncommon, contracted or stayed stable. Baseline levels were approached again at progression, after clonality had risen at ibrutinib response.

This clone appeared a few times. Its antigen is unidentified. J is TRBJ2-5 and V is TRBV11-2; TRBD2 aligns across 7 bases. This TCR was sampled from a human donor with chronic lymphocytic leukemia. Material: PBMCs, obtained after 24 months of ibrutinib treatment. The CDR3 sequence is CASSLRGIQETQYF. CDR3 nucleotides: TGTGCCAGCAGCTTGCGGGGGATCCAAGAGACCCAGTACTTC. Combining the CDR3 with reference TRBV11-2 and TRBJ2-5 gives the whole variable domain EAGVAQSPRYKIIEKRQSVAFWCNPISGHATLYWYQQILGQGPKLLIQFQNNGVVDDSQLPKDRFSAERLKGVDSTLKIQPAKLEDSAVYLCASSLRGIQETQYFGPGTRLLVL.